This T cell receptor (beta chain) was captured in a study of blood T cell repertoires in COVID-19. Study-level information: The United States, Italy and Spain supplied acute and convalescent COVID-19 samples. T cells, B-cell-depleted T cells, or PBMCs provided the cDNA or gDNA that served as material.

Original analysis: Reference gene primer amplification gave nucleated cell count estimates. TCRdb's copy holds only in-frame clones and misses some; the assay was immunoSEQ multiplex PCR. The V and J calls and clone size come from that table; D and trimming were worked out from the DNA. The data contain approximately 92,000 clones, 72% of them singletons. CDR3 length: 16 residues. Germline V CDR1 and CDR2: SNHLY, FYNNEI. V was shortened by 6 bases and J by 4 bases, with 21 bases between the two germline ends. The sequence was obtained from a woman in her sixties in a cohort sampled during active or convalescent COVID-19. The chain uses TRBV2 and TRBJ1-2; D not certain. What was sequenced was peripheral blood. CDR3 sequence (DNA): TGTGCCAGCAGCCTAAATGGGAGGGCCCTTGGCTATGGCTACACCTTC. Translation: CASSLNGRALGYGYTF.